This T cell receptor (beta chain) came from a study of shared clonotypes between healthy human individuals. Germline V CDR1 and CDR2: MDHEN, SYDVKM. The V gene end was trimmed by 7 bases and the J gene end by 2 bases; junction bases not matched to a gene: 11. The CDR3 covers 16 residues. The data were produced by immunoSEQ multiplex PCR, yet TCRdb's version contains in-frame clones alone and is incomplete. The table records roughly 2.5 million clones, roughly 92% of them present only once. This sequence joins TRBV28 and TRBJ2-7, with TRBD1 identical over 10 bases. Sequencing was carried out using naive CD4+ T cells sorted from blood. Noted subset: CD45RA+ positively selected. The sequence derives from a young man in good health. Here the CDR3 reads CASILSRQGAPYEQYF. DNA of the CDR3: TGTGCCAGCATCTTATCCCGACAGGGGGCACCCTACGAGCAGTACTTC.